A selection of T cell receptor beta chains follows, all from one sample in a study of blood T cells in healthy people across ages. TCRdb re-called the 5' RACE reads through MiXCR, storing one row per CDR3 protein. The sample records 1.5 million to 2 million distinct CDR3 sequences, roughly 27% being singletons. The sequencing sample was made of blood. These receptors were obtained from a woman aged 25-40 years in good health. Each CDR3 is given with its conserved first and last residue. Each record gives: V gene, J gene, CDR3 protein.

TRBV9	TRBJ1-2	CASSPAVISGLGYTF
TRBV5-1	TRBJ2-1	CASSEEGAEQFF
TRBV7-9	TRBJ1-1	CASSPPGQGAAEAFF
TRBV27	TRBJ1-2	CASSRTARTFGYTF
TRBV27	TRBJ1-1	CASSSGIQNTEAFF
TRBV24-1	TRBJ2-3	CATSKADVDTQYF
TRBV2	TRBJ2-1	CASGGGQYNEQFF
TRBV12-3/TRBV12-4	TRBJ2-3	CASSLQGAHTDTQYF
TRBV12-3/TRBV12-4	NA	CASKAGGPEQYF
TRBV6-5	TRBJ1-1	CASSPLRGSDTEAFF
TRBV20-1	TRBJ2-3	CSATTRRSTDTQYF
TRBV15	TRBJ2-7	CATSEVPGAGSSYEQYF
TRBV19	TRBJ2-1	CASSISGRGNNEQFF
TRBV12-5	TRBJ2-3	CASVLSGLAVTDTQYF
TRBV2	TRBJ2-5	CASSSPGGAQYF
TRBV5-5	TRBJ2-2	CASSLGTGQPTGELFF
TRBV2	TRBJ2-3	CASSEGLARDTQYF
TRBV21-1	TRBJ1-5	CASSEHGSRQPQHF
TRBV9	TRBJ2-1	CASSDGVGEQFF
TRBV20-1	TRBJ1-5	CSALQYSNQPQHF
TRBV6-6	NA	CASSYVRAVQETQFF
TRBV12-3/TRBV12-4	TRBJ1-5	CASRTGQPQHF
TRBV6-5	TRBJ2-1	CAREAPGCNEQFF
TRBV29-1	TRBJ2-1	CSVLMTGDNEQFF
TRBV18	TRBJ1-2	CASSPDPPGYTF
TRBV5-1	TRBJ2-1	CASSLEGVSSFNEQFF
TRBV28	TRBJ2-3	CASSLTSGWKDTQYF
TRBV20-1	TRBJ2-5	CSARGPLEQETQYF
TRBV5-1	TRBJ1-1	CASSLFTGGQNTEAFF
TRBV12-3/TRBV12-4	TRBJ2-1	CASRVTGLEQFF
TRBV7-7	TRBJ2-2	CASSSSHSGTSTGELFF
TRBV12-3/TRBV12-4	TRBJ1-2	CASSPGTESYGYTF
TRBV9	TRBJ2-5	CASSVDRPRETQYF
TRBV4-2	TRBJ1-6	CASSQDWGLWGSPLHF
TRBV12-3/TRBV12-4	TRBJ2-7	CASSFIASSSYEQYF
TRBV5-1	NA	CASSLGDSELGYEQYF
TRBV7-2	TRBJ1-4	CASSPYRTASLVKLFF
TRBV4-3	TRBJ2-7	CASSPGTGYRDYEQYF
TRBV5-1	TRBJ2-1	CASSFETSGRPEQFF